The sample holds one count of the clone carrying this T cell receptor (beta chain). TCRdb's table, derived via immunoSEQ multiplex PCR, lists solely in-frame clones and lacks some. The table lists tens of thousands of clones, about 90% of them singletons. These data originate in a study of T cell changes during pregnancy in multiple sclerosis. Per germline, CDR1 LGHNA and CDR2 YNFKEQ. The CDR3 sequence is 12 residues long. Between the trimmed V and J ends, which lost 0 bases and 6 bases, there was a span of 4 bases. The input for sequencing was CD4+ T cells from peripheral blood mononuclear cells, taken in the second trimester of pregnancy. The source of this sequence is a female donor with multiple sclerosis, enrolled in a pregnancy study. The V and J genes are TRBV4-2 and TRBJ2-3; D not certain. The CDR3 DNA sequence: TGTGCCAGCAGCCAAGACCAGGATACGCAGTATTTT. The encoded protein is CASSQDQDTQYF.